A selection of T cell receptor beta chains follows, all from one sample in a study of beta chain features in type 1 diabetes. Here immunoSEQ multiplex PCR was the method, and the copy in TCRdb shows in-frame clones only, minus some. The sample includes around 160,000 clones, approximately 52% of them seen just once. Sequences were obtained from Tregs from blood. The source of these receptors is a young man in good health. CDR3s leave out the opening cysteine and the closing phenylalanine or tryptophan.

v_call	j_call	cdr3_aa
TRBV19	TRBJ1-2	ASSIVDRRMSNYGYT
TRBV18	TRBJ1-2	ASSGQGRGGYT
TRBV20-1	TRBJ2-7	SAWLRGQY
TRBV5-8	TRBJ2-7	ASSRTGTGRNEQY
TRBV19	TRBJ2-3	ASSQGHTDTQY
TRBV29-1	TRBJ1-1	SVEPDSEAF
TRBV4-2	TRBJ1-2	ASSQDQVGSNYGYT
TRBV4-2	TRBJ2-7	ASSQDFRGRWEQY
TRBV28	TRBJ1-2	ASSLAGRAHYGYT
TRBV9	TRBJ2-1	ASSVGSDGGYTEQF
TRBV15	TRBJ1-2	ATSRDEGSGYT
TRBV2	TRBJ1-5	ASMNRANQPQH
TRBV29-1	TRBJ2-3	SVERRTDTQY